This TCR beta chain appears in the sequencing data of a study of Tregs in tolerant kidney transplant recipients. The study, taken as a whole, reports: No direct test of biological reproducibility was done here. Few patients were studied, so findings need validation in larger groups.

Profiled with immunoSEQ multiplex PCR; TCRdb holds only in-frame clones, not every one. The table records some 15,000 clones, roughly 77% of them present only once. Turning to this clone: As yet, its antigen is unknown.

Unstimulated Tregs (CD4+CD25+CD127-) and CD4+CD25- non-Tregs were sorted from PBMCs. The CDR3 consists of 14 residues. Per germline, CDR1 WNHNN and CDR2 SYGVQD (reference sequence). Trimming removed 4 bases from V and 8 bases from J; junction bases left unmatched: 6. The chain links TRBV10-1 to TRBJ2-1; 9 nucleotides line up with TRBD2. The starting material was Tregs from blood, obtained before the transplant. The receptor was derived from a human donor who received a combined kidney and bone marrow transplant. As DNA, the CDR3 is TGCGCCAGCAGTGTTGGTAGCGGGAGCGATGAGCAGTTCTTC. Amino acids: CASSVGSGSDEQFF.